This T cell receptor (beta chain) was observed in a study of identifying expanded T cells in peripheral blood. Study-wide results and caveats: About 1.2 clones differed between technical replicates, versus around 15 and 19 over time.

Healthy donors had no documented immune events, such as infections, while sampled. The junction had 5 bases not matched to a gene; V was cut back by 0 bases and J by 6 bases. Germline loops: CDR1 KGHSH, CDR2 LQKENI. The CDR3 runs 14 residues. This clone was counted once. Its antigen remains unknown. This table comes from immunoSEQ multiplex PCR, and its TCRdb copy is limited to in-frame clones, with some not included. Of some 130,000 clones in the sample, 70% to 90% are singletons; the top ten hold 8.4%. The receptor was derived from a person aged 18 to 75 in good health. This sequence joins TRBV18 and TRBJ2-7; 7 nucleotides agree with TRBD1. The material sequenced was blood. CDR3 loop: CASSPPTGYREQYF. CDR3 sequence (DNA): TGTGCCAGCTCACCACCGACAGGGTATCGCGAGCAGTACTTC. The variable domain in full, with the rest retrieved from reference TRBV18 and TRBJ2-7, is NAGVMQNPRHLVRRRGQEARLRCSPMKGHSHVYWYRQLPEEGLKFMVYLQKENIIDESGMPKERFSAEFPKEGPSILRIQQVVRGDSAAYFCASSPPTGYREQYFGPGTRLTVT.